Listed here are 16 T cell receptor beta chains from one sample, sequenced in a study of T cell responses to AZD1222 COVID-19 vaccine. Assay: immunoSEQ multiplex PCR; the TCRdb copy retains only in-frame clones and omits some. The table includes 90,000 to 150,000 clones, about 90% detected once. Sequenced material: peripheral blood, taken on day 0 of AZD1222 vaccination. Every receptor here comes from an adult in good health.

This clone has more than one count but fewer than ten. The chain employs TRBV13 and TRBJ2-3; 10 bases match TRBD2. Germline trimming cut 4 bases from V and 2 bases from J; bases unmatched to any gene: 15. This CDR3 is built from 19 residues. Looked up from germline, CDR1 is PRHDT and CDR2 is FYEKMQ (reference sequence). This chain's CDR3 is CASSSLAGVGHENTDTQYF. In nucleotides, the CDR3 is TGTGCCAGCAGCTCCCTAGCGGGGGTTGGTCATGAGAACACAGATACGCAGTATTTT.

The chain joins TRBV3-1 (or the pseudogene TRBV3-2) to TRBJ2-2; no clear D. The CDR3 consists of 13 residues. The ends were cut back, 0 bases at V and 7 bases at J, with 6 bases in the middle. The germline CDR1 and CDR2 sequences are LGHDT and YNNKEL (reference sequence). CDR3 amino acids: CASSQDRDGELFF. As DNA, the CDR3 is TGTGCCAGCAGCCAAGATCGAGACGGGGAGCTGTTTTTT.

The chain is built from TRBV30 and TRBJ2-7; either TRBD1 or TRBD2 may supply D (5 bases each). V shed 1 base and J shed 3 bases, with 13 bases lying between them. This CDR3 is 14 amino acids long. CDR1 is GTSNPN, CDR2 SVGIG, per germline (reference sequence). The CDR3 coding sequence is TGTGCCTGGAGTGGGGGACGGGGATACTACGAGCAGTACTTC. Protein: CAWSGGRGYYEQYF. Full variable domain (outside the CDR3, taken from reference TRBV30 and TRBJ2-7): SQTIHQWPATLVQPVGSPLSLECTVEGTSNPNLYWYRQAAGRGLQLLFYSVGIGQISSEVPQNLSASRPQDRQFILSSKKLLLSDSGFYLCAWSGGRGYYEQYFGPGTRLTVT.

This chain joins TRBV12-3 or TRBV12-4 and TRBJ2-7; D perhaps matches TRBD1 (6 bases). The CDR3 spans 13 residues. With 5 bases removed from V and 1 base from J, the gap between germline ends came to 9 bases. CDR3 residues: CASSIGQSYEQYF. The CDR3 nucleotides are TGTGCCAGCAGTATCGGACAGTCCTACGAGCAGTACTTC.

CDR3 amino acids: CASSPTGDTQYF. Written as DNA, the CDR3 is TGTGCCAGCAGCCCGACGGGAGATACGCAGTATTTT. The chain joins TRBV5-6 to TRBJ2-3; the D is unclear. The CDR3 loop spans 12 amino acids. Between the trimmed V and J ends, which lost 4 bases and 5 bases, there was a span of 8 bases. Germline values: CDR1 SGHDT, CDR2 YYEEEE.

Remarks on this clone: This sample also contains other DNA sequences that code for the same CDR3. CDR3 in amino acids: CASSQERYNQPQHF. DNA of the CDR3: TGCGCCAGCAGCCAAGAACGGTACAATCAGCCCCAGCATTTT. This chain connects TRBV4-1 to TRBJ1-5; no reliable D call. Germline V gene sequence: CDR1 MGHRA, CDR2 YSYEKL. The CDR3 consists of 14 residues. Trimming took 0 bases from V and 3 from J, leaving 6 bases between them.

V is TRBV12-3 or TRBV12-4 and J is TRBJ1-2, with no clear D. V was cut by 5 bases and J by 7 bases, with 14 bases left in between. The CDR3 covers 13 residues. The CDR3 loop reads CASSPGPSSGYTF. The CDR3 coding sequence is TGTGCCAGCAGTCCCGGGCCCAGTTCTGGCTACACCTTC.

This chain joins TRBV2 and TRBJ1-2; TRBD1 might be the D (6 bases). V was trimmed by 5 bases and J by 4 bases, leaving 20 bases between them. This CDR3 comprises 16 residues. Germline V gene data show CDR1 as SNHLY and CDR2 as FYNNEI. The CDR3 bases are TGTGCCAGCAGTCTCCTCTCCACAGGGAAGGGCTATGGCTACACCTTC. This translates into CASSLLSTGKGYGYTF.

The chain recombines TRBV7-8 with TRBJ1-5, with a tentative D call TRBD1 (6 bases). This CDR3 has 13 amino acids. V shed 10 bases and J shed 7 bases, with 17 bases lying between them. Germline V CDR1 and CDR2: SGHVS, FQNEAQ. The CDR3 is CATASSRGQPQHF. The CDR3 DNA is TGTGCCACCGCCAGTTCCAGGGGACAGCCCCAGCATTTT.

This sequence joins TRBV28 and TRBJ2-7; unclear D gene. From germline, CDR1 is MDHEN and CDR2 SYDVKM. CDR3 length equals 15 residues. Trimming left V 5 bases short and J 0 bases short, with 14 bases between. The CDR3 here is CASSRYTETSYEQYF. CDR3 sequence (DNA): TGTGCCAGCAGTCGTTACACGGAAACCTCCTACGAGCAGTACTTC. Looking up the rest from reference TRBV28 and TRBJ2-7 gives the full variable domain: DVKVTQSSRYLVKRTGEKVFLECVQDMDHENMFWYRQDPGLGLRLIYFSYDVKMKEKGDIPEGYSVSREKKERFSLILESASTNQTSMYLCASSRYTETSYEQYFGPGTRLTVT.

The chain couples TRBV24-1 to TRBJ1-4; a possible D gene is TRBD1 (5 bases). Trimming stripped 4 bases from V and 8 bases from J, with 13 bases between. The CDR3 has 14 residues. Germline CDR1 KGHDR, CDR2 SFDVKD. The CDR3 protein is CATSEGNQGEKLFF. For the CDR3, the DNA is TGTGCCACCAGTGAGGGGAATCAGGGAGAAAAACTGTTTTTT.

This sequence joins TRBV11-2 and TRBJ2-7; weak D call: TRBD2 (7 bases). The V end was cut by 1 base, the J end by 3 bases, with 16 bases between. CDR3 length: 16 residues. The germline V gene has CDR1 SGHAT and CDR2 FQNNGV. Written as DNA, the CDR3 is TGTGCCAGCAGCTTAGTACCCGGGGGGCCCATCTACGAGCAGTACTTC. It is translated as CASSLVPGGPIYEQYF. Variable domain in full (rest from reference TRBV11-2 and TRBJ2-7): EAGVAQSPRYKIIEKRQSVAFWCNPISGHATLYWYQQILGQGPKLLIQFQNNGVVDDSQLPKDRFSAERLKGVDSTLKIQPAKLEDSAVYLCASSLVPGGPIYEQYFGPGTRLTVT.

The chain recombines TRBV7-2 with TRBJ1-1; D unclear. The length of the CDR3 is 14 residues. Germline lookup yields CDR1 SGHTA and CDR2 FQGNSA. V lost 3 bases, J lost 6 bases, and 14 bases lay in between. The CDR3: CASSLRSNEAEAFF. CDR3 bases: TGTGCCAGCAGCTTGAGGAGCAATGAGGCTGAAGCTTTCTTT. The full variable domain, rest sourced from reference TRBV7-2 and TRBJ1-1, is GAGVSQSPSNKVTEKGKDVELRCDPISGHTALYWYRQSLGQGLEFLIYFQGNSAPDKSGLPSDRFSAERTGGSVSTLTIQRTQQEDSAVYLCASSLRSNEAEAFFGQGTRLTVV.

J is TRBJ1-2 and V is TRBV5-5, with D unresolved. The germline V gene has CDR1 SGHKS and CDR2 YYEKEE (reference sequence). The CDR3 extends over 15 amino acids. V lost 2 bases and J lost 4, with 15 bases in between. In DNA, the CDR3 is TGTGCCAGCAGCTTCGACATGGAGGTCTTCTATGGCTACACCTTC. Encoded protein: CASSFDMEVFYGYTF. Drawing the rest from reference TRBV5-5 and TRBJ1-2, the complete variable domain is DAGVTQSPTHLIKTRGQQVTLRCSPISGHKSVSWYQQVLGQGPQFIFQYYEKEERGRGNFPDRFSARQFPNYSSELNVNALLLGDSALYLCASSFDMEVFYGYTFGSGTRLTVV.

V usage is TRBV29-1 and J usage is TRBJ2-1; 7 positions agree with TRBD1. CDR3 length equals 16 residues. Germline V gives CDR1 SQVTM, CDR2 ANQGSEA. V trimming: 7 bases; J trimming: 5 bases; junction bases outside the gene matches: 17. In DNA form, the CDR3 reads TGCAGCGCTCCGTCAGTGACAGGGAACTGGGACAATGAGCAGTTCTTC. Protein sequence: CSAPSVTGNWDNEQFF.

The chain recombines TRBV27 with TRBJ2-6; D unresolved. The CDR3 is 16 amino acids. From germline, CDR1 is MNHEY and CDR2 SMNVEV (reference sequence). V lost 4 bases, J lost 0 bases, and 10 bases lay in between. The CDR3 region is CASSWWASSGANVLTF. In nucleotides, the CDR3 is TGTGCCAGCAGTTGGTGGGCCAGCTCTGGGGCCAACGTCCTGACTTTC.